The clone carrying this TCR beta chain has more than one count but fewer than ten. Its target is unknown. V lost 5 bases and J 11 bases, leaving 21 bases between the germline ends. There are 14 residues in the CDR3. Germline CDR1 is SGHTA and CDR2 is FQGNSA. The data belong to a study of post-analysis software for immune sequencing data. Across the study: The disease courses covered relapsing-remitting, secondary progressive and progressive-relapsing multiple sclerosis. Study-level findings and limits: Patients had higher frequencies than controls of about five TRBV segments, including TRBV5-6, TRBV5-1 and TRBV20-1. When the samples were clustered directly with F measure, those that had been prepared in the same batch showed strong co-clustering.

TCR beta libraries were prepared from cDNA with unique molecular identifiers. TCRdb passed the PCR reads through MiXCR, listing each CDR3 protein once. The profile shows 450,000 to 650,000 distinct CDR3 sequences, about 40% of them singletons. Sequencing was done on a sample of blood. The rearrangement joins TRBV7-2 to TRBJ2-5; D not resolved. The source is a girl aged 10 to 17 with multiple sclerosis. CDR3 coding DNA: TGTGCCAGCAGCATCTGGTCTGGCGGTCAGGAGCAGTACTTC. Its translation: CASSIWSGGQEQYF.